The rows below give T cell receptor beta chains drawn from one sample of a study of blood T cell repertoires in COVID-19. Libraries were prepared by immunoSEQ multiplex PCR; TCRdb keeps only in-frame clonotypes and omits some of them. The repertoire holds 150,000 or so clones, with 87% as singletons. Sequencing was performed on PBMCs or T cells enriched from blood (not recorded which). These receptors were collected from a woman aged 40 to 49 who had been exposed to COVID-19. Each CDR3 is given with its conserved first and last residue. D genes are given only for firm matches. Clone size is given for some rows only: seen once, a few or many times, or a class if the clone is expanded.

NA	TRBV5-1	TRBJ1-5	NA	TGCGCCAGCAGCTTGCAGGTAGATCAGCCCCAGCATTTT	CASSLQVDQPQHF
NA	TRBV19	TRBJ2-7	NA	TGTGCCAGTAGTGGTATCCGACGGGAGCCCGGGGAGCAGTACTTC	CASSGIRREPGEQYF
NA	TRBV5-1	TRBJ1-4	NA	TGCGCCAGCAGCTTGGGGCAGGGTAATGAAAAACTGTTTTTT	CASSLGQGNEKLFF
TRBD1	TRBV5-1	TRBJ1-2	NA	TGCGCCAGCAGCTTGGCCTCAGACAGGGGGCCAAAACGTAGCGGCTACACCTTC	CASSLASDRGPKRSGYTF
TRBD1	TRBV6-5	TRBJ1-4	NA	TGTGCCACGAGTAGGGGGACAGGGGTGAATGAAAAACTGTTTTTT	CATSRGTGVNEKLFF
NA	TRBV27	TRBJ2-7	NA	TGTGCCAGCAGTTTTCGGACTTTCTCCTACGAGCAGTACTTC	CASSFRTFSYEQYF
NA	TRBV5-8	TRBJ1-1	NA	TGTGCCAGCAGCCACTCCCAGGGGCGGACTGAAGCTTTCTTT	CASSHSQGRTEAFF
NA	TRBV7-2	TRBJ2-3	NA	TGTGCCAGCAGCCCGCGACAGCCCGGAGATACGCAGTATTTT	CASSPRQPGDTQYF
NA	TRBV7-9	TRBJ1-1	NA	TGTGCCAGCAGCTTAGGGAGGGTGAACACTGAAGCTTTCTTT	CASSLGRVNTEAFF
NA	TRBV12-5	TRBJ1-5	NA	TGTGCTAGTGGTTTGTACTGGCAGGGGATGGATAGCAATCAGCCCCAGCATTTT	CASGLYWQGMDSNQPQHF
NA	TRBV25-1	TRBJ2-2	NA	TGTGCCAGCAGTCGCCCCGGAGGGAACACCGGGGAGCTGTTTTTT	CASSRPGGNTGELFF
NA	TRBV7-2	TRBJ1-5	few	TGTGCCAGCAGAGATCTAAAAAATCAGCCCCAGCATTTT	CASRDLKNQPQHF
NA	TRBV7-8	TRBJ2-4	many	TGTGCCAGCAGCTTACTGTCCGGAGGAAAAAACATTCAGTACTTC	CASSLLSGGKNIQYF
NA	TRBV9	TRBJ1-2	once	TGTGCCAGCAGCGACGGGGGATTCTATGGCTACACCTTC	CASSDGGFYGYTF
TRBD1	TRBV19	TRBJ1-1	NA	TGTGCCAGTAGTACGACAGGGCAGGTGGGGAACACTGAAGCTTTCTTT	CASSTTGQVGNTEAFF
NA	TRBV7-3	TRBJ2-3	NA	TGTGCCAGCAGCTTAACGGTACAGATGACAGATACGCAGTATTTT	CASSLTVQMTDTQYF
TRBD1	TRBV2	TRBJ1-4	NA	TGTGCCAGCAGTTTCGACAGGGGTCGAGAAAAACTGTTTTTT	CASSFDRGREKLFF
NA	TRBV29-1	TRBJ1-1	NA	TGCAGCGTTGAAGTTTCTAGCGGGAGTGCTGAAGCTTTCTTT	CSVEVSSGSAEAFF
TRBD2	TRBV10-2	TRBJ2-5	NA	TGCGCCAGCAGTGAGCTGGGCGGGGGGCTGCAAGAGACCCAGTACTTC	CASSELGGGLQETQYF
NA	TRBV9	TRBJ2-3	NA	TGTGCCAGCAGCGTAGCGGGATCCACAGATACGCAGTATTTT	CASSVAGSTDTQYF
NA	TRBV4-1	TRBJ1-2	NA	TGCGCCAGCAGCCAAGGGGGGGGCGTCGGCTACACCTTC	CASSQGGGVGYTF
NA	TRBV9	TRBJ1-5	NA	TGTGCCAGCAGCGCTTCAATGGAGGGTCAGCCCCAGCATTTT	CASSASMEGQPQHF
NA	TRBV24-1	TRBJ2-2	NA	TGTGCCACCAGTGATCGGACACACAAGACCGGGGAGCTGTTTTTT	CATSDRTHKTGELFF
NA	TRBV6-5	TRBJ1-2	NA	TGTGCCAGCACCGATGGGGCAGGCGCTTCTTATGGCTACACCTTC	CASTDGAGASYGYTF
TRBD1	TRBV3-1/TRBV3-2	TRBJ1-1	NA	TGTGCCAGCAGCCCCTCCCCCAGGGGGGTACAATTGAACACTGAAGCTTTCTTT	CASSPSPRGVQLNTEAFF
TRBD2	TRBV19	TRBJ2-5	NA	TGTGCCAGTAGTCTCGTCTCCAGCGGGGGGATTCAAGAGACCCAGTACTTC	CASSLVSSGGIQETQYF